This T cell receptor (beta chain) was identified in a study of CD8 T cells in Susac syndrome. Germline V lookup: CDR1 SNHLY, CDR2 FYNNEI. The length of the CDR3 is 14 residues. Trimming at V came to 0 bases and at J to 8 bases, leaving 3 bases not matched to a gene. Random hexamers were used to reverse transcribe an amount of about 0.45 to 1 ug RNA. By means of immunoSEQ multiplex PCR, TCR beta CDR3 spanning 54 Vbeta and 13 Jbeta underwent amplification. TCRdb re-called the immunoSEQ multiplex PCR reads with MiXCR, one entry per CDR3 protein. The sample shows under 300,000 distinct CDR3 sequences, 90% to 97% of them seen only once.

The sequenced sample consisted of CD4+ T cells from PBMCs. This receptor was taken from a human donor with Susac syndrome. J is TRBJ2-1 and V is TRBV2; 8 bases agree with TRBD2. The chain's CDR3 is CASSEASGVDEQFF. Written as DNA, the CDR3 is TGTGCCAGCAGTGAAGCTAGCGGGGTCGATGAGCAGTTCTTC. Based on the CDR3 plus reference TRBV2 and TRBJ2-1, the full variable domain is EPEVTQTPSHQVTQMGQEVILRCVPISNHLYFYWYRQILGQKVEFLVSFYNNEISEKSEIFDDQFSVERPDGSNFTLKIRSTKLEDSAMYFCASSEASGVDEQFFGPGTRLTVL.